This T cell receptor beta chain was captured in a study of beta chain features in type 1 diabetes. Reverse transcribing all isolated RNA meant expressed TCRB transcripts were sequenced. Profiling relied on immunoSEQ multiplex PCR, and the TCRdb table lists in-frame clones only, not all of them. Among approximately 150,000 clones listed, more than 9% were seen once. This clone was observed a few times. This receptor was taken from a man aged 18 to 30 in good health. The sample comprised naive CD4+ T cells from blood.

This CDR3 reads CASSASTAGVYGYTF. The DNA of the CDR3 is TGCGCCAGCAGCGCGTCGACCGCCGGGGTCTATGGCTACACCTTC. This chain joins TRBV5-1 and TRBJ1-2; D gene ambiguous. In germline, CDR1 is SGHRS, CDR2 YFSETQ. V lost 4 bases and J 4 bases, leaving 17 bases between the germline ends. The CDR3 sequence is 15 residues long.